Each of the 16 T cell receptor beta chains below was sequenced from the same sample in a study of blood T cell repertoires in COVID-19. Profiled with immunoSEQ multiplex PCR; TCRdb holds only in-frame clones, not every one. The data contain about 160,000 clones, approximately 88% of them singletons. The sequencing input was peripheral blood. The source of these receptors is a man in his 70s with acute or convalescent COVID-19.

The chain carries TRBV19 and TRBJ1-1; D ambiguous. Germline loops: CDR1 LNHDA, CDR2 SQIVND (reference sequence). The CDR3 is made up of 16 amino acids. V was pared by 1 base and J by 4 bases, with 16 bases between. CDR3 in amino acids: CASSIGLTGGGTEAFF. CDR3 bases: TGTGCCAGTAGTATAGGCCTTACCGGAGGAGGCACTGAAGCTTTCTTT.

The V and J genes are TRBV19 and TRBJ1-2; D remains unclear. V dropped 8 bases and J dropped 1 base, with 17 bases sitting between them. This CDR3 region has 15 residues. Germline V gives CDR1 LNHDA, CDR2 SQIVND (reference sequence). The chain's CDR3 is CASVAGESFNYGYTF. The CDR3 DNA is TGTGCCAGTGTGGCTGGGGAGTCCTTTAACTATGGCTACACCTTC.

The CDR3 loop is CSVDGGGKKETQYF. Here the CDR3 DNA reads TGCAGCGTTGATGGAGGGGGCAAGAAAGAGACCCAGTACTTC. The chain joins TRBV29-1 to TRBJ2-5; D possibly corresponds to TRBD1 (7 bases). Trimming stripped 3 bases from V and 3 bases from J, with 14 bases between. Germline V gene sequence: CDR1 SQVTM, CDR2 ANQGSEA. This CDR3 contains 14 residues.

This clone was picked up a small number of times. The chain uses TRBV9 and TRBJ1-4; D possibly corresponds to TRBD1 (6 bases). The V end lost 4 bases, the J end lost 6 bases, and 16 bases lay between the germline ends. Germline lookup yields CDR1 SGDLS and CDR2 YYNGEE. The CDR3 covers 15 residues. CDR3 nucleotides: TGTGCCAGCAGCTCGAGGGCAGGGGATTATGAAAAACTGTTTTTT. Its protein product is CASSSRAGDYEKLFF.

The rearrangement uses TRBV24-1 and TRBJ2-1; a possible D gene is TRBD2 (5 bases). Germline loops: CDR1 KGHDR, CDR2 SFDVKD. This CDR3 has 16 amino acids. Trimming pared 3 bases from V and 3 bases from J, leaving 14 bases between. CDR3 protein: CATSDMWERDYNEQFF. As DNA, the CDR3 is TGTGCCACCAGTGATATGTGGGAGAGGGACTACAATGAGCAGTTCTTC.

The CDR3 region is CATSRESGSGNTIYF. The CDR3 DNA follows: TGTGCCACCAGCAGAGAGTCAGGTTCTGGAAACACCATATATTTT. The J gene is TRBJ1-3, the V gene TRBV15, with D hard to call. The CDR3 runs to 15 residues. Per the germline V gene, CDR1 is LNHNV and CDR2 is YYDKDF (reference sequence). V was trimmed by 0 bases and J by 1 base, leaving 7 bases between them.

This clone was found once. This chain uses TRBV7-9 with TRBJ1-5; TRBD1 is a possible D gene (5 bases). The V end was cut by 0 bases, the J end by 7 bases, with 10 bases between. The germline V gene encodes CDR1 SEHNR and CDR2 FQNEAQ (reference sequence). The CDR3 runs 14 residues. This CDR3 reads CASSLAGGVQPQHF. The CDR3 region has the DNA TGTGCCAGCAGCTTAGCGGGGGGGGTACAGCCCCAGCATTTT.

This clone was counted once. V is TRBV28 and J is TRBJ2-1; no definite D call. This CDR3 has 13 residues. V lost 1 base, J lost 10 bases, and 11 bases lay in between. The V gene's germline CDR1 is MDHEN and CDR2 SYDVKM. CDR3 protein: CASSLSAAREQFF. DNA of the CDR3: TGTGCCAGCAGTTTATCCGCGGCGCGGGAGCAGTTCTTC.

CDR3 sequence reads: CASSYSGSQGGETQYF. CDR3 coding DNA: TGTGCCAGCAGTTACTCCGGCTCTCAAGGGGGAGAGACCCAGTACTTC. The chain couples TRBV6-2 or TRBV6-3 to TRBJ2-5; a weak D match, TRBD1 (6 bases). Trimming left V 0 bases short and J 4 bases short, with 15 bases between. CDR1 is MNHEY, CDR2 SVGEGT, per germline. The CDR3 covers 16 residues.

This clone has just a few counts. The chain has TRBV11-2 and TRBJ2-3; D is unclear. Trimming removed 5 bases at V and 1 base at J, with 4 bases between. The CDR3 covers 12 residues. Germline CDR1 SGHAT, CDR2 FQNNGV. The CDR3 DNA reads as TGTGCCAGCAGCCATCGCACAGATACGCAGTATTTT. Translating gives CASSHRTDTQYF.

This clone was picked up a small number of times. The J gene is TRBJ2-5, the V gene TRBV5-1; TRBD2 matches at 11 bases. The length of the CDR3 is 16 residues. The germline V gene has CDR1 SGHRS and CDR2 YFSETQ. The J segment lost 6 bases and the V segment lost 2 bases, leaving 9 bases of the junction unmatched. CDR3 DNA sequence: TGCGCCAGCAGCTTACTTTCGACTAGCGGGACTCAGACCCAGTACTTC. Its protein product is CASSLLSTSGTQTQYF.

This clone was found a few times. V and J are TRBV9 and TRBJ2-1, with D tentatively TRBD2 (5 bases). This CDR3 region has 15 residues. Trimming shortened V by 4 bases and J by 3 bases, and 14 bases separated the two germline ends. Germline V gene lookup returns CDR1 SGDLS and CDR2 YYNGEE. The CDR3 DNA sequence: TGTGCCAGCAGCTTTAGCGCCCTGGGCTACAATGAGCAGTTCTTC. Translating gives CASSFSALGYNEQFF.

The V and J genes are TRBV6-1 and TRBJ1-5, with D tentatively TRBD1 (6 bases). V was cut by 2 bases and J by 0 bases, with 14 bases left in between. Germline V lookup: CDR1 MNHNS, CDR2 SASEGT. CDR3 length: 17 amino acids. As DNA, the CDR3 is TGTGCCAGCAGTGAAACGAGGGGGTACCTTAGCAATCAGCCCCAGCATTTT. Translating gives CASSETRGYLSNQPQHF.

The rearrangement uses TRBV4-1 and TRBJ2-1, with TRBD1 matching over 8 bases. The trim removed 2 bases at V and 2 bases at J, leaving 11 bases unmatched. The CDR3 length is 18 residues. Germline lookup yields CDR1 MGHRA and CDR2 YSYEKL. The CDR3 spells CASSQQGTGGMTYNEQFF. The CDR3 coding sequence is TGCGCCAGCAGCCAACAAGGGACAGGAGGGATGACCTACAATGAGCAGTTCTTC.

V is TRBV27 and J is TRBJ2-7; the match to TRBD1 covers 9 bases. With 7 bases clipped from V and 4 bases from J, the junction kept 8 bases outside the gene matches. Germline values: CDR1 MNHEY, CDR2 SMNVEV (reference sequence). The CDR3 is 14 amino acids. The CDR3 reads CASNAGQGRYEQYF. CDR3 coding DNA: TGTGCCAGCAACGCGGGACAGGGCCGTTACGAGCAGTACTTC.

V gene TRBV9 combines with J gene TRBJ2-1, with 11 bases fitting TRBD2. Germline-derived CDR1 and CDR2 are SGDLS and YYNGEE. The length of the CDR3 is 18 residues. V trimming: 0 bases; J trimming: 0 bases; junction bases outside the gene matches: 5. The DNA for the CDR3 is TGTGCCAGCAGCGTAGGACTAGCGGGAATAGACTCCTACAATGAGCAGTTCTTC. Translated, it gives CASSVGLAGIDSYNEQFF.